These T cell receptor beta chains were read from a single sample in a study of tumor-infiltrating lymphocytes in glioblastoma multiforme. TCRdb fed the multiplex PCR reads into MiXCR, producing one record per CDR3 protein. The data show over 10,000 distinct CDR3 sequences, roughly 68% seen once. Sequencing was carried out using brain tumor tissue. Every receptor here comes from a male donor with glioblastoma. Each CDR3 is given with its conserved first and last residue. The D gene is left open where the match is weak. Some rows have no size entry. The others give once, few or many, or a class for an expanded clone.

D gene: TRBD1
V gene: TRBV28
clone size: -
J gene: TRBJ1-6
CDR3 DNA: TGTGCCAGCAGTAGCTTAGGACAGGGCTATAGTTCACCCCTCCACTTT
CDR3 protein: CASSSLGQGYSSPLHF

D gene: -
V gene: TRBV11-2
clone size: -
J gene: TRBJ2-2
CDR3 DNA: TGTGCCAGCAGCCACGGACTACACTCCGGGGACCTGTTTTTT
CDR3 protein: CASSHGLHSGDLFF

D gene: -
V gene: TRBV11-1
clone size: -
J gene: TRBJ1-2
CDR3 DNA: TGTGCCAGCAACCCACGGACAGATAATGGCTACACCTTC
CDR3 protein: CASNPRTDNGYTF

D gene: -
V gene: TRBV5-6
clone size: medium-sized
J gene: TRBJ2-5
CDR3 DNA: TGTGCCAGCAGCTTGGAGGAAGAAGAGACCCAGTACTTC
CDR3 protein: CASSLEEEETQYF

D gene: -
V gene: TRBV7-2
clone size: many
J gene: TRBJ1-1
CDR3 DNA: TGTGCCAGCAGCTTGGACAGGAACACTGAAGCTTTCTTT
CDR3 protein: CASSLDRNTEAFF

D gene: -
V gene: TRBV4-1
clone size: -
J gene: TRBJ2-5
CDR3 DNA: TGCGCCAGTAGCCAAGAAGTCATGGAACAGGAGACCCAGTACTTC
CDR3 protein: CASSQEVMEQETQYF

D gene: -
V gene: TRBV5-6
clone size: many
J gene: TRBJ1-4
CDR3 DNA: TGTGCCAGCAGCCCCCACAGGGTTATTGAAAAACTGTTTTTT
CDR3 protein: CASSPHRVIEKLFF

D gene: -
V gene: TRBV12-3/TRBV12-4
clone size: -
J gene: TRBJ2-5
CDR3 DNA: TGTGCCAGCGGTTTCCCCGACCGCCAAGAGACCCAGTACTTC
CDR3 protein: CASGFPDRQETQYF

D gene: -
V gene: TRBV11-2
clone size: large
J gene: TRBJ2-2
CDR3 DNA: TGTGCCAGCAGCTCGAGGGTTCAGGGTCAGAACACCGGGGAGCTGTTTTTT
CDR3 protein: CASSSRVQGQNTGELFF

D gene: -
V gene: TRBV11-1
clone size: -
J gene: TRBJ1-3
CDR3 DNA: TGTGCCAGCAGCGATATGAGAAACACCATATATTTT
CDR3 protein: CASSDMRNTIYF

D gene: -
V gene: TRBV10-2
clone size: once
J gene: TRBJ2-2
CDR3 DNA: TGCGCCAGCAGTGACGGGGACACCGGGGAGCTGTTTTTT
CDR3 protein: CASSDGDTGELFF

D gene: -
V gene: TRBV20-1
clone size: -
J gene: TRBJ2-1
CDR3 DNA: TGCAGTGCTAGAGATTCGAGGGGTTTAATCAGTGGTGAGCAGTTCTTC
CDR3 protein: CSARDSRGLISGEQFF